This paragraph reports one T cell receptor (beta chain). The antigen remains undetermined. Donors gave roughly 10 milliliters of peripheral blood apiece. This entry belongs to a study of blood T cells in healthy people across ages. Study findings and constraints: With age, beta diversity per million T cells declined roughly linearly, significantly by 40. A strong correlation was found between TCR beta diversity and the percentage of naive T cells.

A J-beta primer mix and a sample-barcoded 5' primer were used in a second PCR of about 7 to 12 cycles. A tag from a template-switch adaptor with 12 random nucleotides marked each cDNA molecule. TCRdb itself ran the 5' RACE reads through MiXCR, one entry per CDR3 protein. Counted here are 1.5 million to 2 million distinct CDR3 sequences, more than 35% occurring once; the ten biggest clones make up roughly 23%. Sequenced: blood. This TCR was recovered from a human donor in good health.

The CDR3 spells CASTRGGERDYEQYF. In nucleotides, the CDR3 is TGTGCCAGCACCCGAGGAGGGGAAAGGGACTACGAGCAGTACTTC. J is TRBJ2-7 and V is TRBV28; D may be TRBD2 (6 bases). Trimming took off 7 bases at V and 3 bases at J, with 19 bases between the two ends. The CDR3 sequence is 15 residues long. Germline V gene data show CDR1 as MDHEN and CDR2 as SYDVKM.